This T cell receptor (beta chain) derives from a study of T cell changes during pregnancy in multiple sclerosis. This table comes from immunoSEQ multiplex PCR, and its TCRdb copy is limited to in-frame clones, with some not included. The table shows some 40,000 clones, with around 90% occurring only once. The CDR3 extends over 14 amino acids. The germline gives CDR1 SNHLY, CDR2 FYNNEI. V was cut by 8 bases and J by 0 bases, with 14 bases left in between. The sample consisted of CD4+ T cells from peripheral blood mononuclear cells, taken in the second trimester of pregnancy. The clonotype comes from a female donor with multiple sclerosis, enrolled in a pregnancy study. This chain links TRBV2 with TRBJ2-7, with D possibly being TRBD2 (6 bases). CDR3 coding DNA: TGTGCCAGCCTGACTAGTATTAGCTCCTACGAGCAGTACTTC. It is translated as CASLTSISSYEQYF.